This entry lists 16 T cell receptor beta chains sequenced from one sample in a study of beta chain features in type 1 diabetes (dated by TCRdb to 2016 to 2019). To prepare the library, the immunoSEQ multiplex PCR assay was applied. The entire amount of isolated RNA was reverse transcribed using the High Capacity cDNA Reverse Transcription Kit, so the sequenced TCRB transcripts were expressed ones. TCRdb retrieved this table from immuneACCESS and kept in-frame rearrangements only. Not all clones are present; in checked studies, unresolved V genes account for under half, and no reason is known for the remainder. For this sample the table gives 810,000 or so clones, of which 15% to 20% were detected only once. Clones ranked in the top ten supply 0.02% to 0.025% of the sample. What was sequenced was naive CD4+ T cells from blood. The cell subset or site label here, explained by the study, means: true naive CD4+ T cells. All receptors come from a woman between 18 and 30 years old in good health.

The V call is TRBV29-1, the J call TRBJ2-5; the D gene is possibly TRBD2 (5 bases). The CDR3 runs 12 residues. Per germline, CDR1 SQVTM and CDR2 ANQGSEA. V lost 4 bases, J lost 0 bases, and 6 bases lay in between. CDR3 protein: CSVVRDQETQYF. The CDR3 region has the DNA TGCAGCGTTGTGAGGGACCAAGAGACCCAGTACTTC.

This clone was observed a handful of times. The chain uses TRBV4-2 and TRBJ2-1; 9 bases align to TRBD2. Germline trimming cut 3 bases from V and 0 bases from J; bases unmatched to any gene: 27. Per germline, CDR1 LGHNA and CDR2 YNFKEQ. This CDR3 contains 24 residues. The CDR3: CASSHELSSFATSGLRSSYNEQFF. In nucleotides, the CDR3 is TGTGCCAGCAGCCACGAACTCAGTAGTTTCGCGACTAGCGGATTAAGGAGCTCCTACAATGAGCAGTTCTTC.

The chain is built from TRBV5-6 and TRBJ2-1; 10 bases agree with TRBD2. Germline assignment: CDR1 SGHDT and CDR2 YYEEEE. The CDR3 length is 16 residues. The J segment lost 4 bases and the V segment lost 4 bases, leaving 8 bases of the junction unmatched. The CDR3 loop reads CASSVLSLAGYNEQFF. The CDR3 region has the DNA TGTGCCAGCAGCGTGCTGTCACTAGCGGGATACAATGAGCAGTTCTTC. Based on the CDR3 plus reference TRBV5-6 and TRBJ2-1, the full variable domain is DAGVTQSPTHLIKTRGQQVTLRCSPKSGHDTVSWYQQALGQGPQFIFQYYEEEERQRGNFPDRFSGHQFPNYSSELNVNALLLGDSALYLCASSVLSLAGYNEQFFGPGTRLTVL.

This sequence joins TRBV7-8 and TRBJ2-1; 8 bases fit TRBD2. V dropped 2 bases and J dropped 8; count of bases not matched to a gene: 11. This CDR3 has 16 amino acids. Per germline, CDR1 SGHVS and CDR2 FQNEAQ. As DNA, the CDR3 is TGTGCCAGCAGCTTAAGTGCGGGAGGACCCCTCTATGAGCAGTTCTTC. This translates into CASSLSAGGPLYEQFF.

As DNA, the CDR3 is TGTGCCAGCAGAGAACCGACAGGGGAGGAAGAGACCCAGTACTTC. It is translated as CASREPTGEEETQYF. V usage is TRBV28 and J usage is TRBJ2-5, with 8 bases that match TRBD1. Looked up from germline, CDR1 is MDHEN and CDR2 is SYDVKM. The CDR3 loop spans 15 amino acids. The V segment lost 6 bases and the J segment 3 bases; nucleotides outside the gene matches: 9.

V and J are TRBV7-9 and TRBJ2-1; either TRBD1 or TRBD2 may fit D (5 bases each). There are 13 residues in the CDR3. The germline V gene has CDR1 SEHNR and CDR2 FQNEAQ (reference sequence). V gave up 10 bases and J gave up 7 bases, with 17 bases separating them. The DNA of the CDR3 is TGTGCCACCCCGCCCGGGGACGGGAATGAGCAGTTCTTC. Translating gives CATPPGDGNEQFF.

This chain links TRBV4-3 with TRBJ2-7, with D perhaps TRBD2 (6 bases). Germline assignment: CDR1 LGHNA and CDR2 YSLEER. The CDR3 sequence is 15 residues long. V lost 5 bases to trimming and J lost 4 bases, with 18 bases between them. In DNA, the CDR3 is TGCGCCAGCAGCGCGGAGAAACTAGCACCGTACGAGCAGTACTTC. It specifies CASSAEKLAPYEQYF.

The CDR3 region is CASSLLTGGNEQFF. CDR3 DNA: TGTGCCAGCAGTTTATTGACAGGGGGAAATGAGCAGTTCTTC. The chain is built from TRBV28 and TRBJ2-1; 9 bases fit TRBD1. The CDR3 is made up of 14 amino acids. V gave up 1 base and J gave up 7 bases; unmatched junction bases: 2. Germline CDR1 and CDR2: MDHEN and SYDVKM.

The table lists this clone with a few counts. The chain recombines TRBV4-3 with TRBJ1-2; D is unclear. The CDR3 has 15 residues. Deletions cut 4 bases from V and 5 bases from J, with 17 bases between. The germline V gene encodes CDR1 LGHNA and CDR2 YSLEER. The CDR3 is CASSPTIAGSYGYTF. For the CDR3, the DNA is TGCGCCAGCAGCCCCACCATTGCGGGGTCATATGGCTACACCTTC.

This clone came up a few times. This chain links TRBV25-1 with TRBJ2-3, with D possibly TRBD2 on 5 matching bases. V was shortened by 4 bases and J by 1 base, with 9 bases between the two germline ends. Germline loops: CDR1 MGHDK, CDR2 SYGVNS. The CDR3 runs 14 residues. CDR3 region: CASSGGVGTDTQYF. As DNA, the CDR3 is TGTGCCAGCAGTGGGGGAGTCGGCACAGATACGCAGTATTTT.

As for this clone: Within the sample, other DNA sequences also encode this same CDR3. This sequence joins TRBV18 and TRBJ1-1, with 7 bases fitting TRBD1. The CDR3 spans 14 residues. CDR1 is KGHSH, CDR2 LQKENI, per germline. The ends lost 2 bases at V and 1 base at J; junction bases unmatched: 1. The CDR3 spells CASSPRTGNTEAFF. The CDR3 nucleotides are TGTGCCAGCTCACCAAGGACAGGGAACACTGAAGCTTTCTTT.

The CDR3 protein is CASSRHSLGYTF. The CDR3, as DNA: TGTGCCAGCAGCCGACACTCTCTTGGCTACACCTTC. This chain uses TRBV4-2 with TRBJ1-2; no clear D gene. The V and J ends lost 4 bases and 7 bases respectively, with 10 bases between them. CDR3 length equals 12 residues. Germline V gives CDR1 LGHNA, CDR2 YNFKEQ.

The gene calls are TRBV28 and TRBJ1-1; 7 positions match TRBD1. Germline CDR1 reads MDHEN; CDR2 reads SYDVKM. V shed 7 bases and J 3 bases; nucleotides not matched to a gene: 8. The CDR3 consists of 14 residues. The CDR3 is CASTPTGFDTEAFF. The CDR3 bases are TGTGCCAGCACCCCGACAGGGTTTGACACTGAAGCTTTCTTT.

This clone has more than one count but fewer than ten. The rearrangement joins TRBV5-4 to TRBJ1-5; weak D call: TRBD1 (6 bases). CDR3 length: 15 amino acids. Per germline, CDR1 SGHNT and CDR2 YYREEE (reference sequence). Trimming shortened V by 4 bases and J by 5 bases, and 16 bases separated the two germline ends. CDR3 coding DNA: TGTGCCAGCAGCCCGGGGTGGGGGGCCGATCAGCCCCAGCATTTT. Translating it yields CASSPGWGADQPQHF.

This clone was found a few times. The rearrangement uses TRBV6-5 and TRBJ2-7; the match to TRBD1 covers 10 bases. The CDR3 spans 14 residues. CDR1 MNHEY and CDR2 SVGAGI come from the germline V gene. The trim removed 8 bases at V and 3 bases at J, leaving 7 bases unmatched. CDR3 loop: CASARDRGDYEQYF. Written as DNA, the CDR3 is TGTGCCAGCGCCCGGGACAGGGGAGACTACGAGCAGTACTTC.

This clone was counted only a few times. V gene TRBV7-3 combines with J gene TRBJ2-7; 7 bases agree with TRBD2. The CDR3 loop spans 14 amino acids. Germline V gene sequence: CDR1 SGHTA, CDR2 FQGTGA. The ends lost 1 base at V and 6 bases at J; junction bases unmatched: 6. The DNA of the CDR3 is TGTGCCAGCAGCTTAAGGGCGGGAGAAAGCGAGCAGTACTTC. Translating gives CASSLRAGESEQYF.